This is a list of T cell receptor beta chains from one sample in a study of CD8+ T cells in alopecia areata. TCRdb's copy holds only in-frame clones and misses some; the assay was immunoSEQ multiplex PCR. Of 120,000 or so clones listed, 30% to 40% were seen once; the top ten hold approximately 3.1%. The sequenced sample consisted of CD4+ T cells sorted from blood. The origin of the receptors is a human donor with alopecia areata. CDR3s include the opening cysteine and the closing phenylalanine or tryptophan. Each record gives: clone size, V gene, D gene, CDR3 length, J gene, CDR3 DNA, CDR3 protein. D genes are given only for firm matches. Clone size is shown for a subset of rows, as once, few, many or a class of expanded clone.

NA	TRBV5-1	NA	14	TRBJ1-1	TGCGCCAGCAGCTTGGCCACGCCGAACACTGAAGCTTTCTTT	CASSLATPNTEAFF
many	TRBV11-2	NA	16	TRBJ2-2	TGTGCCAGCAGCTTAGTTTTCCGGCAGCTAACCGGGGAGCTGTTTTTT	CASSLVFRQLTGELFF
few	TRBV7-8	NA	13	TRBJ2-2	TGTGCCAGCAGCCCCCGGGAAACCGGGGAGCTGTTTTTT	CASSPRETGELFF
NA	TRBV7-3	TRBD1	13	TRBJ1-1	TGTGCCAGCAGCCCCCAGGGGGGACAGAAAGCTTTCTTT	CASSPQGGQKAFF
NA	TRBV5-6	NA	12	TRBJ1-4	TGTGCCAGCAGCCCTGGGACTGAAAAACTGTTTTTT	CASSPGTEKLFF
few	TRBV10-3	NA	14	TRBJ2-3	TGTGCCATCAGCGGACGAGGGAGCACAGATACGCAGTATTTT	CAISGRGSTDTQYF
NA	TRBV19	TRBD2	16	TRBJ2-5	TGTGCCAGTTCTCCCGCGCTGGCTAGCGGTCAAGAGACCCAGTACTTC	CASSPALASGQETQYF
NA	TRBV30	NA	11	TRBJ2-1	TGTGCCTGGAGTATATACGATGAGCAGTTCTTC	CAWSIYDEQFF
NA	TRBV29-1	TRBD1	13	TRBJ2-7	TGCAGCGGAGGGCGGGACAGGGGAAGGGAGCAGTACTTC	CSGGRDRGREQYF
NA	TRBV30	TRBD1	16	TRBJ2-2	TGTGCCTGGAAATTCCGGGACAGACTTAACACCGGGGAGCTGTTTTTT	CAWKFRDRLNTGELFF
NA	TRBV29-1	NA	14	TRBJ2-1	TGCAGCGTGTCGGCGGGTAGGGTATACAATGAGCAGTTCTTC	CSVSAGRVYNEQFF
few	TRBV29-1	NA	14	TRBJ1-1	TGCAGCGTGGGAGCGGAGGTTAAAGGGAGTGAAGCTTTCTTT	CSVGAEVKGSEAFF
NA	TRBV30	NA	14	TRBJ2-7	TGTGCCTGGAGTGGGGGTTACCCGGCCTACGAGCAGTACTTC	CAWSGGYPAYEQYF
few	TRBV29-1	TRBD2	15	TRBJ2-1	TGCAGCGTCGGAGGAGGTCGGGGGGGCAACAATGAGCAGTTCTTC	CSVGGGRGGNNEQFF
NA	TRBV7-2	NA	11	TRBJ2-7	TGTGCCAGCAGTGATAGAAGAGAGCAGTACTTC	CASSDRREQYF
NA	TRBV7-2	NA	13	TRBJ2-7	TGTGCCAGCAGCATGGCCCCTGGGCGGGAGCAGTACTTC	CASSMAPGREQYF
few	TRBV29-1	NA	15	TRBJ2-1	TGCGGGGAACGGCGGGGATTAGGGTCCTACAATGAGCAGTTCTTC	CGERRGLGSYNEQFF